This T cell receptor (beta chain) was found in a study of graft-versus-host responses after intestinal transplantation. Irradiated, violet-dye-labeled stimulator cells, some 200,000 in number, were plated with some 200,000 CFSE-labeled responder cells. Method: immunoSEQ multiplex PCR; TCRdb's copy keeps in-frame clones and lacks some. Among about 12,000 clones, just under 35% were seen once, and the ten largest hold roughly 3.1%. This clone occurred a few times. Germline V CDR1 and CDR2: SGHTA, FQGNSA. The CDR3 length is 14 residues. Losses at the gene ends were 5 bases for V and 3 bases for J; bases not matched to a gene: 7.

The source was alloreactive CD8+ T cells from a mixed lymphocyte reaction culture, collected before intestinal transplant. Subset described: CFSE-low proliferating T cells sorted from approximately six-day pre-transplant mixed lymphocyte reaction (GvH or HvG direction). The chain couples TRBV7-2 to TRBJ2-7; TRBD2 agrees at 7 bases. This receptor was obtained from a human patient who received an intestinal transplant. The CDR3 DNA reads TGTGCCAGCAGCCCTAGGACTAGGGGCTACGAGCAGTACTTC. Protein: CASSPRTRGYEQYF.